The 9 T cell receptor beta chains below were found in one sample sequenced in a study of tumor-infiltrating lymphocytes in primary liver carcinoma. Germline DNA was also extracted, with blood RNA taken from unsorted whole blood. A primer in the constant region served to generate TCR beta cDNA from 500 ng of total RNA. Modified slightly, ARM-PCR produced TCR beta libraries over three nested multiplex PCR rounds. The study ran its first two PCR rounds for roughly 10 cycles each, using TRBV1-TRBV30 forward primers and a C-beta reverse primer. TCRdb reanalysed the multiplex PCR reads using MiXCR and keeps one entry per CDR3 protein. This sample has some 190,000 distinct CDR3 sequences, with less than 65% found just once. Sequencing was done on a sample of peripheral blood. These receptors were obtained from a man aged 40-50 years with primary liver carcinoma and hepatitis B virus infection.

CDR3 sequence (DNA): TGCGCCAGCAGTCAATTAGGCGACCACAATGAGCAGTTCTTC. Its protein product is CASSQLGDHNEQFF. J is TRBJ2-1 and V is TRBV23-1; D not certain. TRBV23-1 falls under the ORF class, with uncertain function. CDR3 size: 14 residues. Trimming took 1 base from V and 5 from J, leaving 9 bases between them.

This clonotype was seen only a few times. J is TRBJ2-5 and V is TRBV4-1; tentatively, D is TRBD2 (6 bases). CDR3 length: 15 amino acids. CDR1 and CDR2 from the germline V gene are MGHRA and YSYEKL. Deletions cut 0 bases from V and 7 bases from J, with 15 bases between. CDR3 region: CASSQDRGTSGTQYF. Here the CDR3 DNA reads TGCGCCAGCAGCCAAGATCGGGGGACGTCAGGGACCCAGTACTTC.

In DNA, the CDR3 is TGTGCCGGAAAAGGGGGCAATCAGCCCCAGCATTTT. This encodes CAGKGGNQPQHF. This chain joins TRBV28 and TRBJ1-5; maybe TRBD1 (5 bases). Between the trimmed V and J ends, which lost 11 bases and 2 bases, there was a span of 10 bases. The germline V gene encodes CDR1 MDHEN and CDR2 SYDVKM. This CDR3 is 12 amino acids long.

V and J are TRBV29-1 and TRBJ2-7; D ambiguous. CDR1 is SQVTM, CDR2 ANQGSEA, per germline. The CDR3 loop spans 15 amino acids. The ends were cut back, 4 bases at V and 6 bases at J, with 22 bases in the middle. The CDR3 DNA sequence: TGCAGCGTTGGAATAGCCCTGGGCCAGCGAGGCGAGCAGTACTTC. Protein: CSVGIALGQRGEQYF.

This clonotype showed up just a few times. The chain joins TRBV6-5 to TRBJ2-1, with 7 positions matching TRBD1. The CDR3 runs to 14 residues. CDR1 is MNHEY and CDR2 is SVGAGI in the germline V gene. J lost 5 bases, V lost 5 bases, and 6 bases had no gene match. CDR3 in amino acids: CASSPLDRDNEQFF. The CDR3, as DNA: TGTGCCAGCAGTCCTCTCGACAGGGACAATGAGCAGTTCTTC.

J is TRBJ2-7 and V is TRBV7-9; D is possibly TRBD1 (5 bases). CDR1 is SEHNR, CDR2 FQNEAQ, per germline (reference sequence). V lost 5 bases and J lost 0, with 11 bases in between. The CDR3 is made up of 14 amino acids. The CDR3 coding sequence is TGTGCCAGCAGCGCTAACGGACACTCCTACGAGCAGTACTTC. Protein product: CASSANGHSYEQYF.

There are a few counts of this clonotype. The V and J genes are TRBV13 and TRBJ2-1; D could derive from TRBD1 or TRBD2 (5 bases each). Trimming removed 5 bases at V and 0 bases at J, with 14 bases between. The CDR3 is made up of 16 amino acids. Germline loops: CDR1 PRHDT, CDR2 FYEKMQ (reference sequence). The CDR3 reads CASSHRDASSYNEQFF. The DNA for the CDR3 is TGTGCCAGCAGCCACCGGGACGCGAGCTCCTACAATGAGCAGTTCTTC.

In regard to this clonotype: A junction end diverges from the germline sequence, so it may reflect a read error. This chain's CDR3 is CASSWDRAETFF. The CDR3, as DNA: TGTGCCAGCAGTTGGGACAGGGCTGAAACTTTCTTT. The chain has TRBV12-3 or TRBV12-4 and TRBJ1-1; 9 positions match TRBD1. This CDR3 has 12 amino acids.

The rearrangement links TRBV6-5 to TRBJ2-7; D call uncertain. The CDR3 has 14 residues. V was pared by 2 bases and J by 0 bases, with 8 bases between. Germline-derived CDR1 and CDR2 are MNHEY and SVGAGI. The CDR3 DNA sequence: TGTGCCAGCAGTTACATGAGTTCCTCCTACGAGCAGTACTTC. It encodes CASSYMSSSYEQYF.